The TCR beta chain under discussion was sequenced for a study of blood T cell repertoires in COVID-19. Study-level background: Sites in the United States, Italy and Spain provided acute and convalescent COVID-19 samples. The analysed material was cDNA or gDNA that came from T cells, B-cell-depleted T cells, or PBMCs.

The CDR3 has 12 residues. The germline V gene encodes CDR1 MDHEN and CDR2 SYDVKM. Trimming shortened V by 3 bases and J by 6 bases, and 9 bases separated the two germline ends. Repertoires were generated with immunoSEQ multiplex PCR, while TCRdb's copy carries only in-frame clones and drops some. Of roughly 130,000 clones in the sample, about 79% were seen once. Material: peripheral blood. The sequence was collected from a woman aged 45-60 years with acute or convalescent COVID-19. The chain links TRBV28 to TRBJ2-7, with D perhaps TRBD1 (5 bases). DNA of the CDR3: TGTGCCAGCAGTTTGGGCCAGGGCGAGCAGTACTTC. Its translation is CASSLGQGEQYF.